What follows are 18 T cell receptor beta chains derived from one specimen sequenced in a study of CD8 T cells in ankylosing spondylitis. Study outcomes and limitations: A motif of roughly eight highly homologous TCR beta variants was seen as apparently characteristic of ankylosing spondylitis blood.

These receptors' antigens are unknown. MiXCR was run by TCRdb on the 5' RACE reads, yielding one entry per CDR3 protein. The data show 700,000 to 850,000 distinct CDR3 sequences, with roughly 10% seen just once and about 0.49% held by the top ten. Material for sequencing was blood, either unsorted or a sorted T cell fraction (not recorded which). Every receptor here comes from a male donor with ankylosing spondylitis.

This clonotype occurred many times. One end of the junction fails to match germline, which may point to a read error. The chain links TRBV7-9 to TRBJ1-1; unclear D gene. Looked up from germline, CDR1 is SEHNR and CDR2 is FQNEAQ (reference sequence). The CDR3 spans 13 residues. DNA of the CDR3: TGCGCCAGCAGCTTGGTGTTGGGGACTGAAGCTTTCTTT. Amino acid sequence: CASSLVLGTEAFF.

In this sample, this clonotype turned up many times. V gene TRBV7-2 combines with J gene TRBJ2-1; D may be TRBD1 or TRBD2 (5 bases each). The CDR3 runs 12 residues. Germline V gene lookup returns CDR1 SGHTA and CDR2 FQGNSA. V was trimmed by 4 bases and J by 13 bases, leaving 14 bases between them. The CDR3 spells CASSSRDGRQFF. The CDR3, as DNA: TGTGCCAGCAGCTCCAGGGACGGACGTCAGTTCTTC.

This clonotype was picked up a small number of times. The rearrangement links TRBV20-1 to TRBJ2-7; TRBD1 might be the D (5 bases). The V end lost 1 base, the J end lost 5 bases, and 12 bases lay between the germline ends. CDR3 length: 13 residues. Germline assignment: CDR1 DFQATT and CDR2 SNEGSKA (reference sequence). The CDR3 nucleotides are TGCAGTGCTAGAGGCAGGGAACAGAACGAGCAGTACTTC. It translates to CSARGREQNEQYF.

This chain connects TRBV15 to TRBJ2-1; D remains ambiguous. CDR3 length: 14 amino acids. V lost 2 bases and J 0 bases, leaving 5 bases between the germline ends. Germline-derived CDR1 and CDR2 are LNHNV and YYDKDF (reference sequence). The DNA of the CDR3 is TGTGCCACCAGCAGACTGAGCTCCTACAATGAGCAGTTCTTC. Residues: CATSRLSSYNEQFF.

This clonotype was recorded many times. The chain employs TRBV28 and TRBJ2-7; 9 bases are shared with TRBD1. The V gene's germline CDR1 is MDHEN and CDR2 SYDVKM. After removal of 5 bases from V and 2 bases from J, the junction contained 7 bases not matched to a gene. The CDR3 is 15 amino acids. The chain's CDR3 is CASSTPGQGTYEQYF. The CDR3 DNA follows: TGTGCCAGCAGTACCCCGGGACAGGGCACCTACGAGCAGTACTTC.

The genes are TRBV20-1 and TRBJ1-2, with 9 nucleotides matching TRBD1. This CDR3 is built from 14 residues. V was pared by 6 bases and J by 4 bases, with 9 bases of the junction left unmatched. In germline, CDR1 is DFQATT, CDR2 SNEGSKA (reference sequence). This CDR3 reads CSAAGTGYGYGYTF. CDR3 bases: TGCAGTGCAGCCGGGACAGGGTATGGCTATGGCTACACCTTC.

Remarks on this clonotype: Its ends do not fully match the called genes, so a read error is possible. The rearrangement uses TRBV20-1 and TRBJ2-3; D perhaps matches TRBD1 (5 bases). The V gene's germline CDR1 is DFQATT and CDR2 SNEGSKA (reference sequence). This CDR3 contains 14 residues. For the CDR3, the DNA is TGCAGTGCTGGAGACAGTAGGAGCACAGATACGCAGTATTTT. The encoded protein is CSAGDSRSTDTQYF.

The V gene is TRBV18, the J gene TRBJ1-2; D is ambiguous. Germline CDR1 reads KGHSH; CDR2 reads LQKENI. V gave up 0 bases and J gave up 0 bases, with 8 bases separating them. The CDR3 runs to 15 residues. The CDR3 reads CASSPPVGSNYGYTF. CDR3 nucleotide sequence: TGTGCCAGCTCACCACCGGTGGGTTCTAACTATGGCTACACCTTC. Based on the CDR3 plus reference TRBV18 and TRBJ1-2, the full variable domain is NAGVMQNPRHLVRRRGQEARLRCSPMKGHSHVYWYRQLPEEGLKFMVYLQKENIIDESGMPKERFSAEFPKEGPSILRIQQVVRGDSAAYFCASSPPVGSNYGYTFGSGTRLTVV.

This clonotype has at least ten counts. The chain uses TRBV7-2 and TRBJ1-1; unclear D gene. V shed 5 bases and J shed 5 bases, with 15 bases lying between them. The germline CDR1 and CDR2 sequences are SGHTA and FQGNSA. CDR3 size: 14 residues. DNA for the CDR3: TGTGCCAGCAGCCCCCAACCGGGTGGGACTGAAGCTTTCTTT. Protein product: CASSPQPGGTEAFF.

This chain connects TRBV4-1 to TRBJ2-5; D call uncertain. With 0 bases removed from V and 3 bases from J, the gap between germline ends came to 14 bases. The CDR3 runs 16 residues. Germline-derived CDR1 and CDR2 are MGHRA and YSYEKL. DNA of the CDR3: TGCGCCAGCAGCCAAGATACACGGCGGATCGAAGAGACCCAGTACTTC. This sequence encodes CASSQDTRRIEETQYF.

This clonotype has just a few counts. This chain uses TRBV12-3 or TRBV12-4 with TRBJ1-2; TRBD1 is a possible D gene (6 bases). V lost 7 bases to trimming and J lost 3 bases, with 15 bases between them. This CDR3 region has 14 residues. CDR3 in amino acids: CASIKDSPDYGYTF. The CDR3 region has the DNA TGTGCCAGCATTAAGGACAGCCCAGACTATGGCTACACCTTC.

This clonotype was detected ten times or more. The chain carries TRBV24-1 and TRBJ1-6; no clear D gene. Germline CDR1 reads KGHDR; CDR2 reads SFDVKD. Trimming took 5 bases from V and 9 from J, leaving 10 bases between them. CDR3 length equals 13 residues. The CDR3: CATSGPPPSPLHF. CDR3 nucleotides: TGTGCCACCAGTGGTCCCCCGCCTTCACCCCTCCACTTT.

This chain uses TRBV11-2 with TRBJ2-3, with 11 bases lining up with TRBD2. The CDR3 covers 18 residues. Germline V gene data show CDR1 as SGHAT and CDR2 as FQNNGV. The V segment lost 4 bases and the J segment 4 bases; nucleotides outside the gene matches: 13. This CDR3 reads CASSSVSLAGGGADTQYF. In nucleotides, the CDR3 is TGTGCCAGCAGCTCCGTGTCGCTAGCGGGAGGAGGGGCAGATACGCAGTATTTT. Full variable domain (rest looked up from reference TRBV11-2 and TRBJ2-3): EAGVAQSPRYKIIEKRQSVAFWCNPISGHATLYWYQQILGQGPKLLIQFQNNGVVDDSQLPKDRFSAERLKGVDSTLKIQPAKLEDSAVYLCASSSVSLAGGGADTQYFGPGTRLTVL.

This clonotype was counted only a few times. The chain couples TRBV5-6 to TRBJ1-1, with no clear D. CDR1 is SGHDT, CDR2 YYEEEE, per germline. Deletions cut 0 bases from V and 4 bases from J, with 10 bases between. The CDR3 has 14 amino acids. CDR3 bases: TGTGCCAGCAGCTTGGCTCCGTTAAGCACTGAAGCTTTCTTT. Residues: CASSLAPLSTEAFF. The whole variable domain, filled in from reference TRBV5-6 and TRBJ1-1, reads DAGVTQSPTHLIKTRGQQVTLRCSPKSGHDTVSWYQQALGQGPQFIFQYYEEEERQRGNFPDRFSGHQFPNYSSELNVNALLLGDSALYLCASSLAPLSTEAFFGQGTRLTVV.

This clonotype showed up just a few times. The rearrangement links TRBV7-9 to TRBJ2-7; TRBD1 is a possible D gene (6 bases). The CDR3 has 13 amino acids. The ends were cut back, 5 bases at V and 5 bases at J, with 13 bases in the middle. CDR1 SEHNR and CDR2 FQNEAQ come from the germline V gene (reference sequence). The chain's CDR3 is CASSVDRTDEQYF. The CDR3 nucleotides read TGTGCCAGCAGCGTAGACAGGACCGACGAGCAGTACTTC.

The rearrangement links TRBV2 to TRBJ2-1; no clear D gene. V gave up 4 bases and J gave up 8 bases, with 15 bases separating them. The CDR3 consists of 14 residues. Germline CDR1 is SNHLY and CDR2 is FYNNEI. The CDR3 DNA is TGTGCCAGCAGTGTACTAACCGCAGATGATGAGCAGTTCTTC. It yields the protein CASSVLTADDEQFF.

This clonotype was seen ten or more times. This chain uses TRBV24-1 with TRBJ2-7, with 11 bases matching TRBD1. Losses at the gene ends were 9 bases for V and 7 bases for J; bases not matched to a gene: 7. From germline, CDR1 is KGHDR and CDR2 SFDVKD. The CDR3 covers 13 residues. CDR3 DNA sequence: TGTGCCACCGGAGGACAGGGGGCAGGAGAGCAGTACTTC. Its translation is CATGGQGAGEQYF.

The chain combines TRBV10-3 with TRBJ2-1; 13 bases map to TRBD2. J was trimmed by 7 bases and V by 4 bases; bases with no gene match: 4. Germline V gene data show CDR1 as ENHRY and CDR2 as SYGVKD. The CDR3 is made up of 15 amino acids. The CDR3 loop is CAISVGTSGMNEQFF. In DNA form, the CDR3 reads TGTGCCATCAGTGTTGGGACTAGCGGGATGAATGAGCAGTTCTTC.